These 11 T cell receptor beta chains were all obtained from the same sample, sequenced in a study of graft-versus-host responses after intestinal transplantation. Repertoires were generated with immunoSEQ multiplex PCR, while TCRdb's copy carries only in-frame clones and drops some. The sample comprises some 39,000 clones, over 90% of which are singletons, and 0.2% to 0.25% rests with the top ten. Their target antigens are unknown. Here the sequenced sample was unstimulated CD8+ T cells sorted from spleen or lymph node cells, taken before transplant. The receptors were sampled from a human donor who was the organ donor for an intestinal transplant.

The J gene is TRBJ1-5, the V gene TRBV30, with D perhaps TRBD1 (6 bases). This CDR3 comprises 13 residues. The germline V gene has CDR1 GTSNPN and CDR2 SVGIG (reference sequence). Trimming removed 2 bases from V and 7 bases from J, with 12 bases in between. The CDR3 DNA reads TGTGCCTGGAGTTTACAGGGCGGACAGCCCCAGCATTTT. Translated: CAWSLQGGQPQHF.

This rearrangement joins TRBV9 to TRBJ2-7; D possibly matches TRBD1 or TRBD2 (5 bases each). V was pared by 0 bases and J by 3 bases, with 13 bases between. CDR1 and CDR2 (germline): SGDLS, YYNGEE. The CDR3 is 15 amino acids. CDR3 protein: CASSVGGAKGYEQYF. The CDR3, as DNA: TGTGCCAGCAGCGTAGGAGGGGCCAAGGGCTACGAGCAGTACTTC.

This clone was observed once. The rearrangement joins TRBV7-9 to TRBJ2-5, with 8 bases that match TRBD1. The last part of the DNA fits TRBJ2-7 better; the J call may be wrong. CDR3 size: 16 residues. Germline-derived CDR1 and CDR2 are SEHNR and FQNEAQ (reference sequence). DNA for the CDR3: TGTGCCAGCAGCGGCGTGGCAGGGGGCGCCTTGTACGAGCAGTACTTC. It is translated as CASSGVAGGALYEQYF.

The V and J genes are TRBV9 and TRBJ2-5; D is unclear. The ends were cut back, 2 bases at V and 1 base at J, with 6 bases in the middle. This CDR3 comprises 13 residues. Per the germline V gene, CDR1 is SGDLS and CDR2 is YYNGEE. The CDR3 is CASSVLVQETQYF. CDR3 nucleotides: TGTGCCAGCAGCGTTCTCGTCCAAGAGACCCAGTACTTC.

The gene calls are TRBV4-1 and TRBJ1-6; 11 bases align to TRBD1. V was pared by 0 bases and J by 11 bases, with 6 bases of the junction left unmatched. CDR3 size: 16 residues. In germline, CDR1 is MGHRA, CDR2 YSYEKL. DNA for the CDR3: TGCGCCAGCAGCCAAGATGGGGGACAGGGGGGTACACCCCTCCACTTT. It specifies CASSQDGGQGGTPLHF.

The chain has TRBV7-2 and TRBJ2-7, with TRBD1 matching 9 bases. Trimming at V came to 0 bases and at J to 4 bases, leaving 7 bases not matched to a gene. This CDR3 region has 16 residues. Germline V gene sequence: CDR1 SGHTA, CDR2 FQGNSA. The CDR3 sequence is CASSLALGTGWYEQYF. DNA for the CDR3: TGTGCCAGCAGCTTAGCGCTCGGGACAGGGTGGTACGAGCAGTACTTC.

The V gene is TRBV7-6, the J gene TRBJ1-1; a possible D gene is TRBD1 (5 bases). The germline V gene has CDR1 SGHVS and CDR2 FNYEAQ. This CDR3 spans 15 amino acids. V was shortened by 1 base and J by 3 bases, with 12 bases between the two germline ends. The chain's CDR3 is CASSLEAGTHTEAFF. As DNA, the CDR3 is TGTGCCAGCAGCTTAGAGGCAGGGACGCACACTGAAGCTTTCTTT.

The chain carries TRBV13 and TRBJ2-3; a weak D match, TRBD2 (7 bases). Looked up from germline, CDR1 is PRHDT and CDR2 is FYEKMQ (reference sequence). V dropped 6 bases and J dropped 3 bases, with 13 bases sitting between them. The CDR3 extends over 14 amino acids. This CDR3 reads CASRRRGGTDTQYF. The CDR3 nucleotides read TGTGCCAGCAGAAGGAGGGGGGGTACAGATACGCAGTATTTT.

The V gene is TRBV11-1, the J gene TRBJ2-7; possible D gene TRBD2, 5 bases. The germline V gene encodes CDR1 SGHAT and CDR2 FQDESV (reference sequence). The CDR3 runs to 13 residues. Trimming removed 5 bases from V and 2 bases from J, with 10 bases in between. CDR3 DNA: TGTGCCAGCAGCACCGAACTAGCCTACGAGCAGTACTTC. Translating it yields CASSTELAYEQYF.

The chain combines TRBV7-9 with TRBJ1-2; no reliable D call. The CDR3 consists of 12 residues. The germline gives CDR1 SEHNR, CDR2 FQNEAQ (reference sequence). V lost 3 bases, J lost 7 bases, and 9 bases lay in between. The CDR3 coding sequence is TGTGCCAGCAGCTTCTCCCCCGGTGGCTACACCTTC. It translates to CASSFSPGGYTF. Using reference TRBV7-9 and TRBJ1-2 for the parts outside the CDR3, the full variable domain is DTGVSQNPRHKITKRGQNVTFRCDPISEHNRLYWYRQTLGQGPEFLTYFQNEAQLEKSRLLSDRFSAERPKGSFSTLEIQRTEQGDSAMYLCASSFSPGGYTFGSGTRLTVV.

A single count supports this clone. The V gene is TRBV5-1, the J gene TRBJ2-7, with D perhaps TRBD1 (5 bases). This CDR3 comprises 15 residues. V lost 0 bases and J 0 bases, leaving 10 bases between the germline ends. CDR1 is SGHRS, CDR2 YFSETQ, per germline. CDR3 sequence reads: CASSLEGAFSYEQYF. The CDR3 DNA sequence: TGCGCCAGCAGCTTGGAAGGGGCCTTCTCCTACGAGCAGTACTTC. Variable domain in full (rest from reference TRBV5-1 and TRBJ2-7): KAGVTQTPRYLIKTRGQQVTLSCSPISGHRSVSWYQQTPGQGLQFLFEYFSETQRNKGNFPGRFSGRQFSNSRSEMNVSTLELGDSALYLCASSLEGAFSYEQYFGPGTRLTVT.